These 18 T cell receptor beta chains were all obtained from the same sample, sequenced in a study of CD8 T cells in Susac syndrome. A quantity of roughly 0.5 to 1 ug RNA underwent reverse transcription using random hexamers. In TCRdb, the immunoSEQ multiplex PCR reads were re-called with MiXCR into one record per CDR3 protein. The sample holds 150,000 to 200,000 distinct CDR3 sequences, about 90% seen once. Sequenced input: CD4+ T cells from PBMCs. These receptor sequences come from a human donor in good health.

There are a few counts of this clonotype. This chain joins TRBV11-2 and TRBJ2-7, with TRBD2 matching over 13 bases. This CDR3 is built from 15 residues. Losses at the gene ends were 5 bases for V and 4 bases for J; bases not matched to a gene: 5. Germline-derived CDR1 and CDR2 are SGHAT and FQNNGV. The CDR3 coding sequence is TGTGCCAGCAGCCACACTAGCGGGGGGGCGTACGAGCAGTACTTC. It specifies CASSHTSGGAYEQYF.

The chain joins TRBV20-1 to TRBJ2-3; D perhaps matches TRBD1 (5 bases). Germline CDR1 is DFQATT and CDR2 is SNEGSKA (reference sequence). Trimming shortened V by 0 bases and J by 3 bases, and 7 bases separated the two germline ends. The CDR3 length is 13 residues. The CDR3 bases are TGCAGTGCTAGAGATCAGGGAACAGATACGCAGTATTTT. As protein: CSARDQGTDTQYF.

This chain connects TRBV11-2 to TRBJ2-1; D may be TRBD1 (6 bases). The V end lost 5 bases, the J end lost 2 bases, and 16 bases lay between the germline ends. This CDR3 contains 16 residues. CDR1 is SGHAT and CDR2 is FQNNGV in the germline V gene. For the CDR3, the DNA is TGTGCCAGCAGCCCGGTCCGGACAGCGGCCTACAATGAGCAGTTCTTC. This sequence encodes CASSPVRTAAYNEQFF.

The V and J genes are TRBV30 and TRBJ2-1; TRBD2 matches 7 bases. V was clipped by 1 base and J by 1 base; unmatched bases: 4. Germline values: CDR1 GTSNPN, CDR2 SVGIG (reference sequence). This CDR3 region has 15 residues. The CDR3 DNA reads as TGTGCCTGGAGTGACTGGCGGGAGTCCTACAATGAGCAGTTCTTC. Protein product: CAWSDWRESYNEQFF.

V and J are TRBV2 and TRBJ1-2; D is unresolved. The CDR3 covers 14 residues. The germline V and J ends were trimmed by 5 bases and 0 bases, with 10 bases remaining between them. CDR1 SNHLY and CDR2 FYNNEI come from the germline V gene. CDR3 bases: TGTGCCAGCAGTACACAGCGAACTAACTATGGCTACACCTTC. Its translation is CASSTQRTNYGYTF.

This sequence joins TRBV5-1 and TRBJ2-2, with 8 bases that match TRBD2. V lost 2 bases, J lost 1 base, and 1 base stayed unmatched. Per the germline V gene, CDR1 is SGHRS and CDR2 is YFSETQ. CDR3 length: 15 amino acids. The CDR3 DNA follows: TGCGCCAGCAGCTTTAGCGGGGTGAACACCGGGGAGCTGTTTTTT. Its translation is CASSFSGVNTGELFF.

The CDR3 spells CASSSTPGTGTHEQYF. The CDR3, as DNA: TGTGCCAGCAGCTCGACTCCCGGGACAGGGACGCACGAGCAGTACTTC. The V gene is TRBV7-8, the J gene TRBJ2-7, with 9 bases that match TRBD1. V shed 4 bases, J shed 5 bases, and the junction held 12 bases outside the gene matches. The CDR3 runs 16 residues. Germline CDR1 is SGHVS and CDR2 is FQNEAQ. The entire variable domain, with the rest obtained from reference TRBV7-8 and TRBJ2-7, is as follows: GAGVSQSPRYKVAKRGQDVALRCDPISGHVSLFWYQQALGQGPEFLTYFQNEAQLDKSGLPSDRFFAERPEGSVSTLKIQRTQQEDSAVYLCASSSTPGTGTHEQYFGPGTRLTVT.

The gene calls are TRBV29-1 and TRBJ2-7; 11 positions agree with TRBD1. J was trimmed by 1 base and V by 6 bases; bases with no gene match: 5. The CDR3 runs 14 residues. CDR1 is SQVTM and CDR2 is ANQGSEA in the germline V gene. The CDR3 spells CSVAGQGGSYEQYF. The CDR3 bases are TGCAGCGTCGCGGGACAGGGGGGATCCTACGAGCAGTACTTC.

V and J are TRBV28 and TRBJ2-4, with TRBD2 matching over 10 bases. This CDR3 is 15 amino acids long. The germline CDR1 and CDR2 sequences are MDHEN and SYDVKM. The ends lost 5 bases at V and 0 bases at J; junction bases unmatched: 1. Written as DNA, the CDR3 is TGTGCCAGCAGTCTAGCGGGAGTAGCCAAAAACATTCAGTACTTC. Encoded protein: CASSLAGVAKNIQYF.

This clonotype was detected only once. The chain carries TRBV6-6 and TRBJ2-5; D gene uncertain. The CDR3 loop spans 12 amino acids. V dropped 7 bases and J dropped 5 bases, with 11 bases sitting between them. Germline-derived CDR1 and CDR2 are MNHNY and SVGAGI (reference sequence). The CDR3 nucleotides read TGTGCCAGCACCCACAGACGGGAGACCCAGTACTTC. Translation gives CASTHRRETQYF.

In its sample, this clonotype was seen a few times. The gene calls are TRBV30 and TRBJ1-5; D uncertain. V lost 0 bases, J lost 7 bases, and 4 bases lay in between. The CDR3 runs 11 residues. Germline CDR1 and CDR2: GTSNPN and SVGIG (reference sequence). CDR3 residues: CAWSVGQPQHF. CDR3 sequence (DNA): TGTGCCTGGAGTGTGGGACAGCCCCAGCATTTT.

The chain couples TRBV19 to TRBJ1-2; D is unresolved. Germline V gene sequence: CDR1 LNHDA, CDR2 SQIVND (reference sequence). The CDR3 length is 13 residues. Deletions cut 5 bases from V and 4 bases from J, with 11 bases between. The CDR3 reads CASSPDGSYGYTF. CDR3 nucleotide sequence: TGTGCCAGTAGTCCGGACGGAAGCTATGGCTACACCTTC.

The chain uses TRBV20-1 and TRBJ2-5; 7 bases align to TRBD1. The CDR3 sequence is 13 residues long. The V gene end was trimmed by 3 bases and the J gene end by 5 bases; junction bases not matched to a gene: 6. Germline V gene sequence: CDR1 DFQATT, CDR2 SNEGSKA (reference sequence). CDR3 sequence: CSARDRSMETQYF. The CDR3 coding sequence is TGCAGTGCTAGGGACAGGAGCATGGAGACCCAGTACTTC.

The gene calls are TRBV20-1 and TRBJ2-1; 14 bases are shared with TRBD2. Looked up from germline, CDR1 is DFQATT and CDR2 is SNEGSKA (reference sequence). The CDR3 is made up of 17 amino acids. V dropped 3 bases and J dropped 7; count of bases not matched to a gene: 11. CDR3 coding DNA: TGCAGTGCTAGGGTAGGACTAGCGGGAGGATCAGTGAATGAGCAGTTCTTC. This translates into CSARVGLAGGSVNEQFF.

V and J are TRBV7-2 and TRBJ1-5, with D unresolved. Germline loops: CDR1 SGHTA, CDR2 FQGNSA. Trimming took 2 bases from V and 3 from J, leaving 5 bases between them. This CDR3 is built from 13 residues. In DNA form, the CDR3 reads TGTGCCAGCAGCTTATTGACCAATCAGCCCCAGCATTTT. Protein: CASSLLTNQPQHF.

This clonotype is a singleton in its sample. The chain couples TRBV7-2 to TRBJ2-6, with 7 bases fitting TRBD1. V was pared by 2 bases and J by 0 bases, with 4 bases of the junction left unmatched. From germline, CDR1 is SGHTA and CDR2 FQGNSA. The length of the CDR3 is 17 residues. This chain's CDR3 is CASSLRGGLSGANVLTF. Here the CDR3 DNA reads TGTGCCAGCAGCTTAAGAGGGGGCCTCTCTGGGGCCAACGTCCTGACTTTC.

The gene calls are TRBV28 and TRBJ2-1, with 7 bases aligning to TRBD1. V trimming: 6 bases; J trimming: 5 bases; junction bases outside the gene matches: 4. CDR3 length equals 13 residues. Germline V gene data show CDR1 as MDHEN and CDR2 as SYDVKM. CDR3 loop: CASSSGQDNEQFF. The CDR3 DNA is TGTGCCAGCAGCTCAGGACAGGACAATGAGCAGTTCTTC.

The chain carries TRBV5-4 and TRBJ1-4; weak D call: TRBD1 (5 bases). V was cut by 0 bases and J by 7 bases, with 10 bases left in between. There are 14 residues in the CDR3. Germline V gene data show CDR1 as SGHNT and CDR2 as YYREEE (reference sequence). The CDR3 sequence: CASSLGGGGEKLFF. The CDR3 DNA is TGTGCCAGCAGCTTGGGGGGCGGAGGTGAAAAACTGTTTTTT. Full variable domain (missing parts from reference TRBV5-4 and TRBJ1-4): ETGVTQSPTHLIKTRGQQVTLRCSSQSGHNTVSWYQQALGQGPQFIFQYYREEENGRGNFPPRFSGLQFPNYSSELNVNALELDDSALYLCASSLGGGGEKLFFGSGTQLSVL.